The T cell receptor (beta chain) under discussion was sequenced for a study of CD49a tissue-resident CD8 T cells in human skin (dated by TCRdb to the late 2010s). The study in broad terms: Subsets of tissue-resident memory CD8+ T cells in human skin, defined by their expression of CD49a, CD69 and CD103, were what the study examined.

For five healthy donors, CD8+ T cells were sorted from blood, dermis and epidermis, and the TCR beta CDR3 regions of these cells were analysed. Both blood and skin samples were provided by each TCR-sequenced donor, and all TCR-sequenced donors were healthy individuals. CD8+ T cell populations were isolated by sorting before TCR beta sequencing. Before T cell analysis, skin was split into dermal and epidermal compartments. Library preparation was by the immunoSEQ multiplex PCR assay. On the study's bioinformatics: Across the sorted blood, dermal and epidermal CD8+ T cell populations, TCR V beta family usage frequencies were compared. TCRdb took over this immuneACCESS table, retaining in-frame rearrangements with V and J assigned. Such tables are incomplete; in checked studies, under half of the missing clones stem from an unresolved V gene, and the remainder is unexplained. V, J and clone size are taken as reported in that table, and D and trimming were inferred from the DNA itself. This sample's listing comprises under 75 clones.

Trimming costs V 5 bases and J 2 bases, and their ends lie 14 bases apart. As encoded in the germline V gene, CDR1 is SGHTA while CDR2 is FQGTGA. Spanning cysteine to phenylalanine, the CDR3 consists of 15 amino acids. Only the CDR3 portion is preserved as DNA: 45 bases, with reading frame beginning at the first base. As for this clone: Its binding antigen is unknown. No quality values exist for individual bases; no much larger clone is one base distant.

The source is a human donor in good health. The donor label of this sample is uncertain. The sample comprised CD103- CD8+ T cells sorted from skin dermis. Recombination joined TRBV7-3 with TRBJ2-3; matching of 6 bases hints at TRBD1 as the D gene. The sequenced DNA: TGTGCCAGCAGCACCGGGACATCAACCACAGATACGCAGTATTTT. The encoded protein is CASSTGTSTTDTQYF.